The T cell receptor (beta chain) described here comes from a study of spatial heterogeneity in lung cancer (dated by TCRdb to about 2019). The study in broad terms: More beta-chain than alpha-chain transcripts were consistently detected, likely reflecting higher beta-chain transcript abundance. The study linked features of the TCR repertoire to counts of nonsynonymous mutations, which were determined by whole-exome sequencing of tumor tissue. Both alpha and beta chains were TCR-sequenced in samples taken at surgery, namely 220 tumor regions, under 80 matched nontumor lung samples and 50 to 60 PBMC samples. In non-small cell lung cancer, the study quantitatively compared TCR alpha and beta repertoires across several tumor regions, matched nontumor lung, and blood. In the raw uncorrected reads, each unique combination of TCR and UMI appeared more than ten times on average. Points the paper makes about the study in general: Additional single-cell paired TCR alpha and beta sequencing was considered necessary to confirm, at a functional level, the hypothesis that regional TCRs recognize regional mutations.

Libraries were prepared through 5' RACE. Sequenced using a NextSeq 500. In the TCR library protocol, a unique molecular identifier was attached to each TCR cDNA molecule so that PCR and sequencing errors could be corrected. The original methods were these. Decombinator tools were used for TCR identification, UMI-based error correction and CDR3 extraction. Expanded TCRs were defined as those above a frequency of 2 per 1,000, corresponding to the top 1% of the tumor frequency distribution. Renyi diversity was computed with the R vegan package after each repertoire had been subsampled 100 times to 5,000 TCRs. CDR3 similarity networks were built from amino acid triplet string-kernel similarity, with CDR3s being connected when pairwise similarity was above 0.82. TCRdb ran its own pipeline on the public reads, namely fastp trimming at Q25 and MiXCR clone calling, and kept in-frame beta chains. CDR3 protein sequences are deduplicated, and each keeps its most common genes and DNA. These V and J calls rely on TCRdb rather than the paper's analysis. For this sample there are fewer than 9,500 distinct CDR3 sequences; roughly 16% appear just once. The ten largest clonotypes hold about 15% of the sample.

This clonotype was picked up a small number of times. Its antigen is not yet known. There are no base qualities to consult, and no much larger clone falls within one base. Reading the germline V gene (reference sequence) gives CDR1 MNHNY and CDR2 SVGAGI. Measured from the cysteine to the phenylalanine, the CDR3 is 14 residues long. The entry retains the CDR3 DNA only, 42 bases that are in frame from base 1. Between the V and J ends, shortened by 2 bases and 6 bases respectively, the junction contains 13 bases. The time point label corresponds to: sample taken at primary tumor resection. Donors were around 71 patients with early-stage, untreated non-small cell lung cancer from the lung TRACERx cohort. Without any cell sorting, TCR sequencing was performed on whole RNA extracted either from tumor and nontumor lung tissue or from cryopreserved PBMC samples. Only patients for whom sufficient RNA was available from at least two tumor regions were selected for TCR sequencing. A lung pathologist reviewed the tumor and adjacent nontumor lung specimens before the specimens were selected.

The sequence derives from a male donor with early-stage non-small cell lung cancer. The specimen comprised normal lung tissue next to the tumor, sampled at surgery. Rearrangement joined TRBV6-6 to TRBJ1-2; the D gene is not confidently resolved. The CDR3 reads as follows: CASSYQNQPHGYTF. The sequenced DNA is TGTGCCAGCAGTTACCAAAACCAACCCCATGGCTACACCTTC.